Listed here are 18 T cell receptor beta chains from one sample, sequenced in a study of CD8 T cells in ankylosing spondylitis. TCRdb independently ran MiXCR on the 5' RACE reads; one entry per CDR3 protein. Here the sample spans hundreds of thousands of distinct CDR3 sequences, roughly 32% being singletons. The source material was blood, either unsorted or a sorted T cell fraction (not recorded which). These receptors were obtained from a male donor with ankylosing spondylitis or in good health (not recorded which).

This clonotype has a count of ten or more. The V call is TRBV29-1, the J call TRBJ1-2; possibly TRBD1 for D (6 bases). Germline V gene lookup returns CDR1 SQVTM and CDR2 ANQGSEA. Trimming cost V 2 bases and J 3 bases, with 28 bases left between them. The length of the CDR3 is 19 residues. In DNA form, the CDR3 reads TGCAGCGTTGAATCGCCAGGGGCCCTTAAGACTTCCCTCCACTATGGCTACACCTTC. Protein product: CSVESPGALKTSLHYGYTF.

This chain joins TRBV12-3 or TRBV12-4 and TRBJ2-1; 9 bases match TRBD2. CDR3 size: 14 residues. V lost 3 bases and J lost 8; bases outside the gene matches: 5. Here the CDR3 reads CASSFGGGAYEQFF. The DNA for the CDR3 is TGTGCCAGCAGTTTCGGCGGGGGGGCTTATGAGCAGTTCTTC.

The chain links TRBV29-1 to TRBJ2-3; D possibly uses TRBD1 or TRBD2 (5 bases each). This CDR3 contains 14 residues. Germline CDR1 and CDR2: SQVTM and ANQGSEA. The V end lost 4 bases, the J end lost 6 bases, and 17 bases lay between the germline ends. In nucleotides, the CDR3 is TGCAGCGTTGTCCCCAGGGACCTTGGGGATACGCAGTATTTT. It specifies CSVVPRDLGDTQYF.

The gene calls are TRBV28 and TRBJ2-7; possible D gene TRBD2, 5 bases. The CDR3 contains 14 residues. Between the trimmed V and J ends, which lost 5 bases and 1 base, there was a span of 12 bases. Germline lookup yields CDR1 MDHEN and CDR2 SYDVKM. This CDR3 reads CASSPTSSSYEQYF. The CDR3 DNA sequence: TGTGCCAGCAGTCCAACTAGTTCTTCCTACGAGCAGTACTTC.

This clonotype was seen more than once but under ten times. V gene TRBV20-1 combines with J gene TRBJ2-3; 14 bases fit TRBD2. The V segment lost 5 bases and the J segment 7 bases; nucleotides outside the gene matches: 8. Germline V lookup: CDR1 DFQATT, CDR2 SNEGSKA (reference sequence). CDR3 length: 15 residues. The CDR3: CSALRLAGGPYTQYF. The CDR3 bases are TGCAGTGCTCTGCGACTAGCGGGGGGGCCGTATACGCAGTATTTT.

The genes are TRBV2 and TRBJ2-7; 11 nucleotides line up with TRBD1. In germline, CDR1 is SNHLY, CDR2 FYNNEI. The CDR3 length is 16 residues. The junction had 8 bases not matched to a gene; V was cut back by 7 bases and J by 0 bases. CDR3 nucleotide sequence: TGTGCCAGCACCAAACGGGACAGGGGGTTCTCCTACGAGCAGTACTTC. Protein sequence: CASTKRDRGFSYEQYF.

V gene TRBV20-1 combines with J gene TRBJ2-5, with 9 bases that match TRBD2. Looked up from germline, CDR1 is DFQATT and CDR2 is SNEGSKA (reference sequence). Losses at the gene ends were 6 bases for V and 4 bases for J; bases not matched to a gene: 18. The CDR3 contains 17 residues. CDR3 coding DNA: TGCAGTGCCCCCCGCGTGGCGGGGGGGCCTTGGGTAGAGACCCAGTACTTC. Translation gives CSAPRVAGGPWVETQYF.

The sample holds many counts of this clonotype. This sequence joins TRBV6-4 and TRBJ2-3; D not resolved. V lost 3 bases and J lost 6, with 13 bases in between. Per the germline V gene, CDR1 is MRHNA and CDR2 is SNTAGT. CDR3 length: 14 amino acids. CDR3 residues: CASSDSDPSDTQYF. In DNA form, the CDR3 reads TGTGCCAGCAGTGATTCTGACCCCTCGGATACGCAGTATTTT.

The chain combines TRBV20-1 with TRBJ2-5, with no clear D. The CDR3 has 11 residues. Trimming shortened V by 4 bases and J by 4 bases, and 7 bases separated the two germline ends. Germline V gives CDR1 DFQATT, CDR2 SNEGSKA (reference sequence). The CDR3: CSATYGETQYF. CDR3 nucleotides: TGCAGTGCTACCTATGGAGAGACCCAGTACTTC.

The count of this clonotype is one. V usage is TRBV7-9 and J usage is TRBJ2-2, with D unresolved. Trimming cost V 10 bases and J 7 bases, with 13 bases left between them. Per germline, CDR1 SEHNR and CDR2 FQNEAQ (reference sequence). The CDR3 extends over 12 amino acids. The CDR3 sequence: CATTRDGGELFF. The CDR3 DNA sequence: TGTGCCACCACTCGCGACGGCGGGGAGCTGTTTTTT.

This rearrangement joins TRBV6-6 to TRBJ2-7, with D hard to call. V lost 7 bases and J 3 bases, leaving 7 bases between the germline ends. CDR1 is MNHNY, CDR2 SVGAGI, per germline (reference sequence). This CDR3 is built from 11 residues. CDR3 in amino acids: CASMGIYEQYF. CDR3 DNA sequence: TGTGCCAGCATGGGGATCTACGAGCAGTACTTC.

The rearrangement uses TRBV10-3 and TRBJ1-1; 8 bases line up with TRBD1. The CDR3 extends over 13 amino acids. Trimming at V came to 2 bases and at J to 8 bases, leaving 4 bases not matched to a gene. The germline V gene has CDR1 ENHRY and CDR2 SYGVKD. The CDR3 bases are TGTGCCATCAGTGAGGGGGGGACAGGCGAAGCTTTCTTT. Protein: CAISEGGTGEAFF.

CDR3 coding DNA: TGCAGTGCTAGAGGGGGAACGTCGGTTCCCTACGAGCAGTACTTC. The encoded protein is CSARGGTSVPYEQYF. The J gene is TRBJ2-7, the V gene TRBV20-1; D is undetermined. Germline CDR1 is DFQATT and CDR2 is SNEGSKA (reference sequence). This CDR3 has 15 residues. V dropped 1 base and J dropped 2 bases, with 15 bases sitting between them.

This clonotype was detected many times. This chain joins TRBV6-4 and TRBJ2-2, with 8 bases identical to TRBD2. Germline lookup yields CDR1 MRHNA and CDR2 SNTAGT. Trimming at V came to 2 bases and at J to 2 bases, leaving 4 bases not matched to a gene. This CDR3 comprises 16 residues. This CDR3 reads CASSDHAGGNTGELFF. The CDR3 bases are TGTGCCAGCAGTGACCATGCGGGGGGCAACACCGGGGAGCTGTTTTTT.

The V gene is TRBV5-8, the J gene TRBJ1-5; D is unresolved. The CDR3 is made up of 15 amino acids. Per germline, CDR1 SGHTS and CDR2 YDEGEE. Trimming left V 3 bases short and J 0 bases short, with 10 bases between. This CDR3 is CASSSASYSNQPQHF. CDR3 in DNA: TGTGCCAGCAGCTCGGCAAGCTATAGCAATCAGCCCCAGCATTTT. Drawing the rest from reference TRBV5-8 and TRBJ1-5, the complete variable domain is EAGVTQSPTHLIKTRGQQATLRCSPISGHTSVYWYQQALGLGLQFLLWYDEGEERNRGNFPPRFSGRQFPNYSSELNVNALELEDSALYLCASSSASYSNQPQHFGDGTRLSIL.

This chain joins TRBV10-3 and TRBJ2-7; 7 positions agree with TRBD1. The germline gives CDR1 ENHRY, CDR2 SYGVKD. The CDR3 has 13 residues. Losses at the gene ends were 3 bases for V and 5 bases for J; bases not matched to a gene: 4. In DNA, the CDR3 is TGTGCCATCAGTGAAGGGACAGACGACGAGCAGTACTTC. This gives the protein CAISEGTDDEQYF.

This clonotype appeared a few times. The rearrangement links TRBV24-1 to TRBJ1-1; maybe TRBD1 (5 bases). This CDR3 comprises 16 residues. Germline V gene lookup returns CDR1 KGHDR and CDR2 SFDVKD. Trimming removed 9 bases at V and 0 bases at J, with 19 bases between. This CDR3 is CATRFGGDGLNTEAFF. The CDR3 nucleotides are TGTGCCACCCGCTTTGGGGGTGATGGCTTGAACACTGAAGCTTTCTTT.

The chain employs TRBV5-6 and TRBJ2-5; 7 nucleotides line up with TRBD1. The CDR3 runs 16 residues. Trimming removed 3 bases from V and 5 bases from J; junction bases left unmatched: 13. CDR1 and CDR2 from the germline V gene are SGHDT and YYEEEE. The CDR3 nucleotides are TGTGCCAGCAGCTCTTTCGGTAGGGGGCAGGGGGAGACCCAGTACTTC. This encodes CASSSFGRGQGETQYF.